These T cell receptor beta chains were read from a single sample in a study of cytomegalovirus exposure and HLA in healthy donors. Measured with immunoSEQ multiplex PCR; TCRdb has only the in-frame clones, and not every one. Here the sample spans fewer than 110,000 clones, more than 70% being singletons. The material sequenced was PBMCs. Receptors were obtained from a man younger than 45 in good health and CMV-seronegative. CDR3s include the opening cysteine and the closing phenylalanine or tryptophan. The D gene is left open where the match is weak. Some rows mark clone size as missing; the rest say once, few, many or name a class of expanded clone.

d_call,cdr3_length,clone_size,j_call,v_call,cdr3_aa,cdr3_nt
TRBD2,16,-,TRBJ2-3,TRBV7-9,CASSSRGTSPPDTQYF,TGTGCCAGCAGCTCACGGGGGACTAGCCCCCCAGATACGCAGTATTTT
-,14,-,TRBJ1-1,TRBV7-6,CASSLTGGGTEAFF,TGTGCCAGCAGCTTAACGGGGGGTGGGACTGAAGCTTTCTTT
-,14,-,TRBJ2-7,TRBV2,CASSRGQPSYEQYF,TGTGCCAGCAGTAGGGGACAACCTTCCTACGAGCAGTACTTC
TRBD1,17,few,TRBJ2-5,TRBV7-6,CASSLLKSRDRKETQYF,TGTGCCAGCAGCCTACTTAAAAGTCGGGACAGAAAAGAGACCCAGTACTTC
-,12,-,TRBJ2-2,TRBV5-1,CASREPTGELFF,TGCGCCAGCAGGGAGCCCACCGGGGAGCTGTTTTTT
TRBD2,15,once,TRBJ2-3,TRBV29-1,CSSARSGGATDTQYF,TGCAGCTCGGCCCGTAGCGGGGGGGCCACAGATACGCAGTATTTT
-,11,few,TRBJ1-2,TRBV6-1,CATTVVYGYTF,TGTGCCACCACAGTGGTCTATGGCTACACCTTC
TRBD2,16,-,TRBJ2-5,TRBV27,CASSLLAGGYQETQYF,TGTGCCAGCAGTTTGCTTGCGGGGGGGTACCAAGAGACCCAGTACTTC
-,13,-,TRBJ2-1,TRBV6-6,CASRNPGDNEQFF,TGTGCCAGCAGAAACCCGGGAGACAATGAGCAGTTCTTC
-,12,-,TRBJ2-7,TRBV7-9,CASSSRAYEQYF,TGTGCCAGCAGCTCCCGGGCCTACGAGCAGTACTTC
-,13,-,TRBJ1-5,TRBV30,CAWSEGGVGIQHF,TGTGCCTGGAGTGAGGGAGGCGTAGGGATCCAGCATTTT
-,13,-,TRBJ1-1,TRBV7-7,CASSLSQDTEAFF,TGTGCCAGCAGCCTCTCCCAGGACACTGAAGCTTTCTTT
-,14,-,TRBJ1-1,TRBV5-1,CASSLGWGLAEAFF,TGCGCCAGCAGCTTGGGTTGGGGGCTAGCTGAAGCTTTCTTT
TRBD2,14,few,TRBJ2-7,TRBV10-3,CAIRGGRASYEQYF,TGTGCCATCAGAGGCGGGAGGGCATCCTACGAGCAGTACTTC
-,16,few,TRBJ2-7,TRBV25-1,CASSEYGGSSPYEQYF,TGTGCCAGCAGTGAATATGGCGGATCTTCCCCCTACGAGCAGTACTTC
TRBD1,16,-,TRBJ1-5,TRBV10-3,CAISGGTVDSNQPQHF,TGTGCCATCAGTGGGGGGACAGTTGATAGCAATCAGCCCCAGCATTTT
-,18,-,TRBJ1-1,TRBV7-9,CASSLDPDVFGEDTEAFF,TGTGCCAGCAGCTTAGATCCCGACGTCTTCGGGGAGGACACTGAAGCTTTCTTT
TRBD1,20,-,TRBJ1-1,TRBV27,CASSLYPAGQGGPANTEAFF,TGTGCCAGCAGTTTATACCCCGCGGGACAGGGGGGGCCTGCAAACACTGAAGCTTTCTTT
TRBD1,13,few,TRBJ1-4,TRBV30,CAWKGQGNEKLFF,TGTGCCTGGAAAGGACAGGGGAATGAAAAACTGTTTTTT
-,14,once,TRBJ1-5,TRBV2,CASSKGWPNQPQHF,TGTGCCAGCAGTAAGGGGTGGCCGAATCAGCCCCAGCATTTT
TRBD2,15,-,TRBJ2-3,TRBV5-1,CASSQSGGQRDTQYF,TGCGCCAGCAGCCAATCGGGGGGGCAACGAGATACGCAGTATTTT
-,12,-,TRBJ2-7,TRBV30,CACGEESYEQYF,TGTGCCTGTGGGGAGGAATCCTACGAGCAGTACTTC
-,11,-,TRBJ2-2,TRBV7-3,CASSSTGELFF,TGTGCCAGCAGCTCAACCGGGGAGCTGTTTTTT
-,14,-,TRBJ1-1,TRBV27,CASRKQGGNTEAFF,TGTGCCAGCAGGAAACAGGGCGGGAACACTGAAGCTTTCTTT
-,13,-,TRBJ2-7,TRBV9,CASSPRLAYEQYF,TGTGCCAGCAGCCCTCGACTAGCCTACGAGCAGTACTTC
TRBD1,12,-,TRBJ2-7,TRBV29-1,CSVPRTGGEQYF,TGCAGCGTCCCTAGGACAGGAGGCGAGCAGTACTTC
-,13,-,TRBJ1-2,TRBV7-9,CASTPRGSYGYTF,TGTGCCAGCACCCCGAGGGGGTCTTATGGCTACACCTTC